This T cell receptor (beta chain) was obtained from a study of blood T cell repertoires in COVID-19. The wider study: The United States, Italy and Spain supplied acute and convalescent COVID-19 samples. Sources were T cells, B-cell-depleted T cells, or PBMCs; the material itself was cDNA or gDNA.

As processed by the authors: How many nucleated cells were present was estimated from reference gene primer amplification. Produced via immunoSEQ multiplex PCR; TCRdb's table is partial and in-frame only. The DNA gave D and trimming, while V, J and clone size come from that table. The sample holds a few hundred thousand clones; 75% to 90% are singletons and the top ten take around 2.9%. V was cut by 3 bases and J by 0 bases, with 14 bases left in between. The CDR3 is 16 amino acids. Germline CDR1 reads MDHEN; CDR2 reads SYDVKM. Input material: peripheral blood. The chain employs TRBV28 and TRBJ1-2; no clear D. This TCR came from a young woman with active or convalescent COVID-19. The CDR3 is CASSLSARGTNYGYTF. The CDR3 DNA reads TGTGCCAGCAGTTTGTCAGCTCGAGGCACTAACTATGGCTACACCTTC.